Reported below is one T cell receptor (beta chain). The antigen this receptor binds is unknown. It has no much larger one-base neighbor in the sample; base qualities were not kept. The sample belongs to a study of identical twins listed by TCRdb under 2016. Context from the whole study: To test whether fetal clonotypes persist, the study used deep sequencing on TCR alpha and beta repertoires from monozygotic twins, unrelated adults of various ages, and cord blood. Replicate twin experiments were performed at different times using different library preparation protocols to rule out contamination.

The investigation overall reported the following: Zero-insertion analyses could be partly confounded by invariant T cells such as MAIT and iNKT, although diverse VJ usage argued against such confounding for most clonotypes. Compared with coincidental sharing between unrelated individuals, an excess of low generation-probability sequences was observed among out-of-frame TCR alpha sequences shared between twins. Excess twin sharing in beta out-of-frame sequences was weaker because fewer shared sequences lowered the signal-to-noise ratio. In monozygotic twins, out-of-frame TCR alpha sharing was systematically underestimated by recombination models, although the models agreed with sharing between unrelated individuals. Abundant cord blood beta clonotypes carried fewer insertions; young adult naive repertoires showed a weaker similar trend, while memory repertoires showed none. Conclusions relied on cross-sectional statistical analysis, since the same donors could not be followed over many years.

Trimming takes 3 bases from V and 4 bases from J, and the germline ends sit 16 bases apart. The CDR3 has 15 amino acids, counting the end cysteine and phenylalanine. Only CDR3 DNA remains: 45 bases, in frame from the first base. The germline V gene (reference sequence) supplies CDR1 SGHKS and CDR2 YYEKEE. Library prep was done by 5' RACE. Instrument on record: Illumina HiSeq 2000. A universal primer binding site was introduced by template switching, and a unique molecular identifier was present in the final cDNA, enabling accurate counting of TCR cDNA molecules. First-strand cDNA for TCR alpha and beta chains was synthesized from specific primers in the conserved constant-segment region. To control for contamination, each cDNA library was double barcoded with a SMART-Mk sample barcode plus Illumina barcodes. Two successive PCR steps introduced TruSeq adapter sequences along with Illumina sample barcodes. The Illumina HiSeq platform was used with custom primers to sequence TCR alpha and beta cDNA libraries. The source study handled its data this way. Unique molecular identifiers were extracted from raw reads with MiGEC, and CDR3 positions were determined with MiXCR. For each individual, recombination models were inferred using an EM algorithm with the repgenHMM and IGoR tools. The analysis of shared clonotypes was done with the tcR package in R, with sharing normalized by the product of cloneset sizes. Out-of-frame nonproductive sequences were analyzed to study raw recombination free of thymic and clonal selection effects. TCRdb reprocessed the public reads (quality trimming at Q25 with fastp, clone calling with MiXCR) and kept in-frame beta chains. Rows merge per CDR3 protein into single entries with the most common DNA and genes. The V and J calls follow TCRdb's processing rather than the paper's. A total of 400,000 to 500,000 distinct CDR3 sequences appear in this sample, around a sixth of them only once. Together, the top ten hold roughly 12% of the sample.

Only healthy Caucasian donors were included. The researchers also sequenced three unrelated adults who were not twins: a male aged 18 to 29, a male aged 50 to 59, and a female aged 50 to 59. Using Miltenyi CD45RO+ enrichment and human naive T-cell isolation kits, memory (CD45RO+) and naive T cells were isolated from PBMC. Sequenced input: naive T cells sorted from blood. Explained via the paper, the cell subset or site label denotes: cells isolated with a human naive T-cell isolation kit. The chain uses TRBV5-5 and TRBJ2-5; TRBD1 might be the D gene, on 6 matching bases. The sequence was collected from a man aged 45-65 years in good health. The CDR3 protein: CASSSQGMLRETQYF. The nucleotide sequence is TGTGCCAGCAGCTCACAGGGAATGCTTCGAGAGACCCAGTACTTC.